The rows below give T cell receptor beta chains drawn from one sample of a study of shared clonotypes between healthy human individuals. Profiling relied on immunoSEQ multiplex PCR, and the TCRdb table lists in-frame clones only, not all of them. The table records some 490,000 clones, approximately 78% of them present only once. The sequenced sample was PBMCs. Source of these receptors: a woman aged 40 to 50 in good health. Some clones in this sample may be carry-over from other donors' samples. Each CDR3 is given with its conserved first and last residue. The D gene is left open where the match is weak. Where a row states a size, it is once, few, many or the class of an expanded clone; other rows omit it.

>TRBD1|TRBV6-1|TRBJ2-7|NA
CASSAQGASYEQYF
TGTGCCAGCAGCGCCCAGGGGGCTTCCTACGAGCAGTACTTC
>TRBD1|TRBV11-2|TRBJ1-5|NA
CASSAGQGALSPQHF
TGTGCCAGCAGCGCGGGACAGGGGGCCTTAAGTCCCCAGCATTTT
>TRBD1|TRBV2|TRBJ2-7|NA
CASRDRAYEQYF
TGTGCCAGCCGGGACAGGGCTTACGAGCAGTACTTC
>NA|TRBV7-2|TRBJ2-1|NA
CASSLGTGNEQFF
TGTGCCAGCAGCCTTGGGACTGGCAATGAGCAGTTCTTC
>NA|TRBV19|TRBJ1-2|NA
CASSIFPGVDGYTF
TGTGCCAGTAGTATATTTCCGGGAGTGGATGGCTACACCTTC
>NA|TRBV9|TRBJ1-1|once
CASSEDRTNTEAFF
TGTGCCAGCAGTGAGGACAGAACGAACACTGAAGCTTTCTTT
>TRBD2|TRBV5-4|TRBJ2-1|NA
CASSLAGGLYNEQFF
TGTGCCAGCAGCTTAGCGGGAGGCCTCTACAATGAGCAGTTCTTC
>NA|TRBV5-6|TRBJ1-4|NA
CASSPARSGPGEKLFF
TGTGCCAGCAGCCCGGCCCGTTCAGGTCCGGGGGAAAAACTGTTTTTT
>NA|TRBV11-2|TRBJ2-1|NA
CASSREPYNEQFF
TGTGCCAGCAGTCGAGAGCCCTACAATGAGCAGTTCTTC
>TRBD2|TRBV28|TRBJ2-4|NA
CASSGTSGPKNIQYF
TGTGCCAGCAGTGGGACTAGCGGGCCCAAAAACATTCAGTACTTC
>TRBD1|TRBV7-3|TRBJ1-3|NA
CASSPGTAQSGNTIYF
TGTGCCAGCAGCCCCGGGACAGCTCAATCTGGAAACACCATATATTTT
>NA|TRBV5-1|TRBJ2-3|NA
CASSFAATDTQYF
TGCGCCAGCAGCTTTGCCGCCACAGATACGCAGTATTTT
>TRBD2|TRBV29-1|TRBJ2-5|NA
CSVEGLAGGETQYF
TGCAGTGTTGAGGGACTAGCGGGAGGAGAGACCCAGTACTTC
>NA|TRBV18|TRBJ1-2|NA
CASSDDQTTYGYTF
TGTGCCAGCTCAGATGACCAGACGACCTATGGCTACACCTTC
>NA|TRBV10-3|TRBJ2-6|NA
CAISEGGFSGANVLTF
TGTGCCATCAGTGAGGGTGGGTTCTCTGGGGCCAACGTCCTGACTTTC
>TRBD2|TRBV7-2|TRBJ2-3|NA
CASSKGLSTDTQYF
TGTGCCAGCAGTAAGGGACTATCGACAGATACGCAGTATTTT
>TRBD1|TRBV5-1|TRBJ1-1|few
CASTTSGTGVNTEAFF
TGCGCCAGCACCACCTCCGGGACAGGGGTTAACACTGAAGCTTTCTTT
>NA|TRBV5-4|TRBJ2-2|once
CASSSARGFNTGELFF
TGTGCCAGCAGCTCGGCCAGGGGTTTTAACACCGGGGAGCTGTTTTTT
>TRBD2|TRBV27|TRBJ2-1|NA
CASMPSGSGEQFF
TGTGCCAGCATGCCTAGCGGGAGCGGGGAGCAGTTCTTC
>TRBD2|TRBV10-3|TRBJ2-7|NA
CAISEPGLADTYEQYF
TGTGCCATCAGTGAGCCCGGACTAGCTGACACCTACGAGCAGTACTTC
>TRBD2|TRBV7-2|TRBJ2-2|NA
CASSFRPGREGTGELFF
TGTGCCAGCAGCTTTAGGCCCGGACGGGAGGGCACCGGGGAGCTGTTTTTT
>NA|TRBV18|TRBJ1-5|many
CASSPPGGNQPQHF
TGTGCCAGCTCACCACCGGGGGGGAATCAGCCCCAGCATTTT
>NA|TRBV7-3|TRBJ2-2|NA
CASSLQGGGTGELFF
TGTGCCAGCAGCTTACAGGGAGGCGGCACCGGGGAGCTGTTTTTT
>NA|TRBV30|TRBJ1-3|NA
CAWQKGRSGNTIYF
TGTGCCTGGCAAAAAGGCCGCTCTGGAAACACCATATATTTT
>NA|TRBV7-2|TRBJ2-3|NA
CASSFAPSSLTDTQYF
TGTGCCAGCAGCTTCGCCCCCTCTAGCCTCACAGATACGCAGTATTTT
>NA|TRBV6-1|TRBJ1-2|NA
CASRPPGEKSGYTF
TGTGCCAGCAGACCCCCCGGGGAGAAGAGTGGCTACACCTTC
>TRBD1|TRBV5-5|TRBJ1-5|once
CASSWTGQVINQPQHF
TGTGCCAGCAGCTGGACCGGACAGGTTATCAATCAGCCCCAGCATTTT
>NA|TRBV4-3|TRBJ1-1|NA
CASSRLLMQPNTEAFF
TGCGCCAGCAGCCGCCTTTTGATGCAACCTAACACTGAAGCTTTCTTT
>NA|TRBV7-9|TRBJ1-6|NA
CASSLLGTTEVALHF
TGTGCCAGCAGCTTACTCGGGACAACCGAAGTAGCCCTCCACTTT
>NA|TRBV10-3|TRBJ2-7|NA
CAIRLTGEGHEQYF
TGTGCCATCAGATTGACAGGGGAGGGTCACGAGCAGTACTTC
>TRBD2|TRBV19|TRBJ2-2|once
CASGGRATGELFF
TGTGCCAGCGGGGGGAGGGCCACCGGGGAGCTGTTTTTT
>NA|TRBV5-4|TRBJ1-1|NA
CASSQPTTEMAEAFF
TGTGCCAGCAGCCAACCGACGACAGAGATGGCTGAAGCTTTCTTT
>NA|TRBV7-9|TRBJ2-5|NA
CASSSPPGAGETQYF
TGTGCCAGCAGCTCCCCCCCCGGGGCGGGAGAGACCCAGTACTTC
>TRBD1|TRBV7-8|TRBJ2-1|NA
CASSLAGQGFRNEQFF
TGTGCCAGCAGCTTAGCGGGACAGGGATTTCGAAATGAGCAGTTCTTC
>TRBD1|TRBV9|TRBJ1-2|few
CASSVEYRGPSGYTF
TGTGCCAGCAGCGTAGAGTACAGGGGGCCTAGTGGCTACACCTTC
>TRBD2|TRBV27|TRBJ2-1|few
CASSTGGGRSQGYNEQFF
TGTGCCAGCAGTACTGGGGGAGGGAGGAGTCAGGGTTACAATGAGCAGTTCTTC
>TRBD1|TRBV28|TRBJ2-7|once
CASSFETGDTYYEQYF
TGTGCCAGCAGTTTTGAAACAGGGGACACCTACTACGAGCAGTACTTC
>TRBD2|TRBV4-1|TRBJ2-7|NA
CASSPGTGGAYEQYF
TGCGCCAGCAGCCCTGGGACGGGGGGAGCCTACGAGCAGTACTTC
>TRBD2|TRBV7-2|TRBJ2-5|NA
CASSYTGGETQYF
TGTGCCAGCAGTTATACGGGGGGAGAGACCCAGTACTTC
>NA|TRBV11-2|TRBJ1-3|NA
CASSSIQGIGQRNTIYF
TGTGCCAGCAGCTCAATTCAGGGTATCGGGCAACGAAACACCATATATTTT
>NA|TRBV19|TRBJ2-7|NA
CATAAADYEQYF
TGTGCCACCGCGGCAGCAGACTACGAGCAGTACTTC
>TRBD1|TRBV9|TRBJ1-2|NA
CASSRDRGNNYGYTF
TGTGCCAGCAGCAGGGACAGGGGGAATAACTATGGCTACACCTTC
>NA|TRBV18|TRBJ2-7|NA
CASSPVGGGTYEQYF
TGTGCCAGCTCACCAGTTGGAGGGGGCACCTACGAGCAGTACTTC
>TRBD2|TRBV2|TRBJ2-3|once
CARSGTNTDTQYF
TGTGCCAGAAGCGGGACCAACACAGATACGCAGTATTTT
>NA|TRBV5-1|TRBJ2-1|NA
CASSSRPLQGENSYNEQFF
TGCGCCAGCAGCTCCAGACCCCTCCAGGGAGAAAACTCCTACAATGAGCAGTTCTTC
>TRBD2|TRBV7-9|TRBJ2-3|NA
CASIHGGGSDTQYF
TGTGCCAGCATTCACGGGGGGGGCTCAGATACGCAGTATTTT
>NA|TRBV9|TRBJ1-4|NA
CASSPKSGILNEKLFF
TGTGCCAGCAGTCCAAAATCCGGGATTCTTAATGAAAAACTGTTTTTT
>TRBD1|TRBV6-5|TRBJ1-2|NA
CASTRGTGNYGYTF
TGTGCCAGCACCAGGGGGACAGGGAACTATGGCTACACCTTC
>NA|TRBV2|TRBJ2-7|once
CASIRGGSGWQYF
TGTGCCAGCATCCGAGGGGGGAGCGGGTGGCAGTACTTC
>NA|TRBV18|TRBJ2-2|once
CASARTGKNTGELFF
TGTGCCAGCGCGCGAACAGGGAAGAACACCGGGGAGCTGTTTTTT
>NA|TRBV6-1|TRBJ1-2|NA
CASSARTGNYFYGYTF
TGTGCCAGCAGTGCCCGGACCGGTAACTATTTTTATGGCTACACCTTC
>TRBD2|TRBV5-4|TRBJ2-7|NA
CASSFAGGSSYEQYF
TGTGCCAGCAGCTTCGCGGGGGGAAGCTCCTACGAGCAGTACTTC
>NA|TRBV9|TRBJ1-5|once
CASSVAGGNQPQHF
TGTGCCAGCAGCGTAGCGGGAGGCAATCAGCCCCAGCATTTT
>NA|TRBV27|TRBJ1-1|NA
CASSFGFRTEAFF
TGTGCCAGCAGTTTTGGGTTTCGCACTGAAGCTTTCTTT